The rows below give T cell receptor beta chains drawn from one sample of a study of blood T cells in healthy people across ages. TCRdb reprocessed the 5' RACE reads via MiXCR and lists one record per CDR3 protein. The sample consists of approximately 360,000 distinct CDR3 sequences, roughly half of them appearing once. Material for sequencing was blood. The receptors derive from a man aged 60 to 69 in good health. The CDR3 runs from the conserved cysteine through the conserved F or W. The D gene is left open where the match is weak. Rows may omit the clone size; those that give it use once, few, many or a size class.

clone_size	j_call	d_call	v_call	cdr3_aa	cdr3_nt
many	TRBJ2-3	NA	TRBV7-2	CASSPWGLSTDTQYF	TGTGCCAGCAGCCCCTGGGGTCTCAGCACAGATACGCAGTATTTT
NA	TRBJ2-7	NA	TRBV5-6	CASSLAVSYNEQYF	TGTGCCAGCAGCTTGGCGGTCTCCTACAATGAGCAGTACTTC
NA	TRBJ1-1	TRBD1	TRBV18	CASSSGQAEAFF	TGTGCCAGCTCATCGGGACAGGCTGAAGCTTTCTTT
NA	TRBJ2-1	TRBD2	TRBV29-1	CSADGGAGNNEQFF	TGCAGCGCTGACGGGGGGGCGGGGAACAATGAGCAGTTCTTC
few	TRBJ2-3	NA	TRBV6-1	CASRGNTDTQYF	TGTGCCAGCAGGGGCAACACAGATACGCAGTATTTT
few	TRBJ2-4	NA	TRBV7-2	CASSPQVQGAKNIQYF	TGTGCCAGCAGCCCCCAGGTCCAAGGAGCCAAAAACATTCAGTACTTC
NA	TRBJ2-1	NA	TRBV6-6	CARERGRISEKQFF	TGTGCCAGGGAACGGGGCAGGATATCGGAAAAGCAGTTCTTC
NA	TRBJ2-5	TRBD1	TRBV6-6	CASREQGVRETQYF	TGTGCCAGCAGAGAACAGGGGGTAAGAGAGACCCAGTACTTC
few	TRBJ2-3	TRBD2	TRBV4-2	CASSQPGRAGTTDTQYF	TGTGCCAGCAGCCAACCTGGGAGGGCGGGAACCACAGATACGCAGTATTTT
NA	TRBJ1-5	NA	TRBV5-5	CASSLRAGNSNQPQHF	TGTGCCAGCAGCTTGAGGGCAGGGAATAGCAATCAGCCTCAGCATTTT
NA	TRBJ2-7	NA	TRBV12-3/TRBV12-4	CASSRSPEGEQYF	TGTGCCAGCAGCCGATCCCCGGAAGGGGAGCAGTACTTC
NA	TRBJ2-2	NA	TRBV3-1	CASSLQAGVGTGELFF	TGTGCCAGCAGCCTACAGGCTGGGGTAGGGACCGGGGAGCTGTTTTTT
few	TRBJ2-5	NA	TRBV3-1	CASSRTAQETQYF	TGTGCCAGCAGCCGGACAGCTCAAGAGACCCAGTACTTC
NA	TRBJ2-1	TRBD2	TRBV4-3	CASSQAPLAGGPIVIYNEQFF	TGCGCCAGCAGCCAGGCCCCCCTAGCGGGAGGGCCCATCGTAATCTACAATGAGCAGTTCTTC
NA	TRBJ2-7	NA	TRBV20-1	CSASRDGPYEQYF	TGCAGTGCTAGCCGGGACGGTCCCTACGAGCAGTACTTC
once	TRBJ2-1	NA	TRBV20-1	CSARPASSYNEQFF	TGCAGTGCTAGGCCAGCGTCATCCTACAATGAGCAGTTCTTC
NA	TRBJ1-1	NA	TRBV28	CASSLYSASGEAFF	TGTGCCAGCAGTTTGTACAGTGCATCGGGTGAAGCTTTCTTT
NA	TRBJ2-3	NA	TRBV7-7	CASSVGKTDTQYF	TGTGCTAGCAGCGTAGGTAAGACAGATACGCAGTATTTT
NA	TRBJ2-1	NA	TRBV3-1	CASSRLTSSYNEQFF	TGTGCCAGCAGCCGCCTTACCAGCTCCTACAATGAGCAGTTCTTC
few	TRBJ2-7	NA	TRBV14	CASSILSEQYF	TGTGCCAGCAGCATCCTGTCCGAGCAGTACTTC
few	TRBJ1-2	NA	TRBV12-3/TRBV12-4	CASSPTGTNYGYTF	TGTGCCAGCAGTCCCACAGGAACTAACTATGGCTACACCTTC
NA	TRBJ1-1	NA	TRBV4-1	CASSHYMGYTEAFF	TGCGCCAGCAGCCACTACATGGGGTACACTGAAGCTTTCTTT
NA	TRBJ1-1	NA	TRBV6-2/TRBV6-3	CASTYRRYTEAFF	TGTGCCAGCACTTACCGCAGGTACACTGAAGCTTTCTTT
NA	TRBJ2-5	NA	TRBV4-2	CASSVKGQPQETQYF	TGTGCCAGCAGCGTCAAGGGGCAGCCTCAAGAGACCCAGTACTTC
NA	TRBJ1-1	NA	TRBV4-2	CASSQDGVRSTEAFF	TGTGCCAGCAGCCAAGATGGGGTCAGGAGCACTGAAGCTTTCTTT
NA	TRBJ1-1	NA	TRBV24-1	CATTESIKNTEAFF	TGTGCCACCACCGAGAGCATTAAGAACACTGAAGCTTTCTTT
NA	TRBJ1-4	NA	TRBV2	CASGGVEKLFF	TGTGCCAGCGGGGGGGTTGAAAAACTGTTTTTT
once	TRBJ1-1	TRBD1	TRBV7-8	CASSSDGQTGKNTEAFF	TGTGCCAGCAGCTCCGACGGGCAGACAGGGAAGAACACTGAAGCTTTCTTT
NA	TRBJ1-2	NA	TRBV29-1	CSVERAGRGEGYTF	TGCAGCGTTGAACGGGCAGGGAGAGGAGAGGGCTACACCTTC
few	TRBJ2-7	NA	TRBV4-3	CASSQELGFGEQYF	TGCGCCAGCAGCCAAGAGCTCGGGTTTGGGGAGCAGTACTTC
many	TRBJ2-3	NA	TRBV5-1	CASSLDPGADTQYF	TGCGCCAGCAGCTTGGACCCGGGGGCCGATACGCAGTATTTT
NA	TRBJ2-5	NA	TRBV5-1	CASSLAGLPAETQYF	TGCGCCAGCAGCTTGGCGGGACTTCCAGCGGAGACCCAGTACTTC
NA	TRBJ2-5	TRBD2	TRBV4-2	CASSQTGTSYNEQYF	TGTGCCAGCAGCCAAACTGGGACTAGTTACAATGAGCAGTACTTC
many	TRBJ2-1	TRBD2	TRBV3-1	CASSQVRLAARFSYNEQFF	TGTGCCAGCAGCCAAGTTAGACTAGCGGCCAGATTCTCCTACAATGAGCAGTTCTTC
NA	TRBJ1-1	NA	TRBV6-2/TRBV6-3	CASRPQRGNTEAFF	TGTGCCAGCAGACCTCAACGGGGGAACACTGAAGCTTTCTTT
NA	TRBJ2-7	TRBD1	TRBV28	CASSLSRRGRDEQYF	TGTGCCAGCAGTCTATCTCGTAGGGGGCGCGACGAGCAGTACTTC
NA	TRBJ1-1	TRBD1	TRBV13	CASSLVGRGGTEAFF	TGTGCCAGCAGCTTAGTAGGCAGGGGGGGGACTGAAGCTTTCTTT
NA	TRBJ2-1	TRBD2	TRBV24-1	CTTSDDGGTSGFYEQFF	TGTACCACCAGTGACGACGGTGGGACTAGCGGGTTCTATGAGCAGTTCTTC
few	TRBJ2-4	NA	TRBV21-1	CASRIKGKSNIQYF	TGTGCCAGCAGAATTAAGGGGAAAAGTAACATTCAGTACTTC
NA	TRBJ1-2	TRBD1	TRBV6-5	CASRRRTGEYGYTF	TGTGCCAGCAGACGCCGGACAGGGGAGTATGGCTACACCTTC
NA	TRBJ1-2	NA	TRBV20-1	CSAKEGHYGYTF	TGCAGTGCTAAGGAGGGGCACTATGGCTACACCTTC
NA	TRBJ2-7	TRBD2	TRBV2	CASGGTSGGEQYF	TGTGCCAGCGGCGGGACTAGCGGGGGCGAGCAGTACTTC
NA	TRBJ1-2	NA	TRBV14	CASSFRAGGYTF	TGTGCCAGCAGCTTCCGGGCTGGCGGCTACACCTTC
NA	TRBJ2-1	TRBD2	TRBV15	CATSSSGTSVNEQFF	TGTGCCACCAGCTCCTCCGGGACTAGCGTGAATGAGCAGTTCTTC
few	TRBJ2-1	TRBD1	TRBV4-2	CASSRRDRGLDEQFF	TGTGCCAGCAGCCGCCGGGACAGGGGGCTCGATGAGCAGTTCTTC
NA	TRBJ2-7	NA	TRBV6-2/TRBV6-3	CASTRPRQAYEQYF	TGTGCCAGCACCCGACCCAGACAGGCTTACGAGCAGTACTTC
few	TRBJ2-1	NA	TRBV10-3	CALKGQNNEQFF	TGTGCCCTGAAGGGGCAGAACAATGAGCAGTTCTTC
NA	TRBJ2-3	TRBD1	TRBV3-1	CASSRDRVKDTQYF	TGTGCCAGCAGCCGCGACAGGGTCAAAGATACGCAGTATTTT
few	TRBJ2-3	NA	TRBV28	CASSFQPSGTDTQYF	TGTGCCAGCAGTTTCCAGCCTAGCGGCACAGATACGCAGTATTTT
NA	TRBJ2-7	TRBD2	TRBV12-3/TRBV12-4	CASSQREGRLEQYF	TGTGCCAGCAGTCAGCGGGAGGGCCGTTTAGAGCAGTACTTC